One sample yielded the 9 T cell receptor beta chains listed below, sequenced in a study of response to subunit inactivated influenza vaccine. Each CDR3 protein is one row after TCRdb ran MiXCR on the RT-PCR reads. The sample carries hundreds of thousands of distinct CDR3 sequences, over 25% recorded once. Sequencing used CD4+ T cells sorted from PBMCs, obtained more than 4 days after vaccination. The receptors derive from a middle-aged man who received an inactivated influenza vaccine.

The gene calls are TRBV11-3 and TRBJ2-1; 7 positions match TRBD2. Unmatched junction bases numbered 7, after V lost 5 bases and J lost 6 bases. CDR3 length equals 14 residues. Germline V lookup: CDR1 SGHNT, CDR2 YENEEA. This CDR3 reads CASSPRRGSNEQFF. CDR3 bases: TGTGCCAGCAGCCCTAGGCGGGGGAGCAATGAGCAGTTCTTC.

This clonotype has a count of ten or more. V gene TRBV30 combines with J gene TRBJ2-3, with D uncertain. The V gene's germline CDR1 is GTSNPN and CDR2 SVGIG (reference sequence). V lost 1 base to trimming and J lost 1 base, with 18 bases between them. The CDR3 has 17 residues. The CDR3 region has the DNA TGTGCCTGGAGTGAAACGACTCGCCGATTGGGCACAGATACGCAGTATTTT. It is translated as CAWSETTRRLGTDTQYF.

The rearrangement joins TRBV20-1 to TRBJ2-7; 12 bases match TRBD2. Germline V gene data show CDR1 as DFQATT and CDR2 as SNEGSKA (reference sequence). This CDR3 spans 14 amino acids. V trimming: 5 bases; J trimming: 9 bases; junction bases outside the gene matches: 11. CDR3 loop: CSAPPLAGGSVQYF. Written as DNA, the CDR3 is TGCAGTGCTCCGCCCCTAGCGGGGGGGTCCGTGCAGTACTTC.

The V and J genes are TRBV3-1 and TRBJ2-7; TRBD1 agrees at 9 bases. Germline V lookup: CDR1 LGHDT, CDR2 YNNKEL (reference sequence). The CDR3 contains 16 residues. Unmatched junction bases numbered 6, after V lost 1 base and J lost 2 bases. Here the CDR3 reads CASSQVGQGQTYEQYF. In DNA form, the CDR3 reads TGTGCCAGCAGCCAAGTAGGACAGGGGCAGACCTACGAGCAGTACTTC.

The genes are TRBV2 and TRBJ1-2; D remains unclear. CDR1 and CDR2 from the germline V gene are SNHLY and FYNNEI. Trimming removed 4 bases at V and 2 bases at J, with 8 bases between. CDR3 length equals 13 residues. As DNA, the CDR3 is TGTGCCAGCAGTGTAGTCCGGAACTATGGCTACACCTTC. Translating gives CASSVVRNYGYTF.

This clonotype was counted a few times. The gene calls are TRBV24-1 and TRBJ2-1, with D maybe TRBD1 (5 bases). Germline values: CDR1 KGHDR, CDR2 SFDVKD. With 3 bases removed from V and 4 bases from J, the gap between germline ends came to 18 bases. This CDR3 contains 17 residues. DNA of the CDR3: TGTGCCACCAGTGATGTTACCGCAGGGATCGCGTACAATGAGCAGTTCTTC. Protein: CATSDVTAGIAYNEQFF.

In its sample, this clonotype was seen a few times. V gene TRBV12-3 or TRBV12-4 combines with J gene TRBJ2-3, with TRBD1 identical over 9 bases. CDR3 size: 14 residues. V dropped 5 bases and J dropped 6; count of bases not matched to a gene: 6. The CDR3 DNA reads TGTGCCAGCAGTCCGGGACAGGGCCTGGATACGCAGTATTTT. This sequence encodes CASSPGQGLDTQYF.

V is TRBV5-1 and J is TRBJ2-7, with 8 bases lining up with TRBD1. The length of the CDR3 is 15 residues. V dropped 5 bases and J dropped 3; count of bases not matched to a gene: 10. CDR1 and CDR2 from the germline V gene are SGHRS and YFSETQ. The CDR3: CASRFGQGPIYEQYF. The CDR3 bases are TGCGCCAGCAGGTTCGGACAGGGTCCTATCTACGAGCAGTACTTC. Full variable domain (missing parts from reference TRBV5-1 and TRBJ2-7): KAGVTQTPRYLIKTRGQQVTLSCSPISGHRSVSWYQQTPGQGLQFLFEYFSETQRNKGNFPGRFSGRQFSNSRSEMNVSTLELGDSALYLCASRFGQGPIYEQYFGPGTRLTVT.

This chain connects TRBV10-3 to TRBJ2-7, with 8 bases matching TRBD1. This CDR3 has 14 amino acids. V dropped 6 bases and J dropped 2; count of bases not matched to a gene: 6. The germline CDR1 and CDR2 sequences are ENHRY and SYGVKD. The CDR3 is CAIRGDRQTYEQYF. The CDR3 coding sequence is TGTGCCATCAGGGGGGACAGGCAGACCTACGAGCAGTACTTC.